This is a list of T cell receptor beta chains from one sample in a study of blood T cell repertoires in COVID-19. The method was immunoSEQ multiplex PCR; TCRdb's version includes in-frame clones alone and lacks a portion of them. The sample has about 17,000 clones; around 84% are singletons. The specimen was peripheral blood. These TCRs come from a human donor with active COVID-19. The donor label of this sample is uncertain. Each CDR3 is given with its conserved first and last residue. The D gene is left open where the match is weak. Expanded clones are given a class, and other clones once, few, many or no size at all.

D gene	V gene	J gene	clone size	CDR3 protein	CDR3 DNA
.	TRBV5-8	TRBJ2-7	.	CASSLVDLYSYEQYF	TGTGCCAGCAGCTTGGTTGATCTTTACAGCTACGAGCAGTACTTC
.	TRBV9	TRBJ1-2	.	CASSVAVIGSGYTF	TGTGCCAGCAGCGTAGCGGTCATCGGGAGTGGCTACACCTTC
TRBD1	TRBV2	TRBJ1-2	.	CASRAGGSYYGYTF	TGTGCCAGCAGGGCAGGGGGCTCGTACTATGGCTACACCTTT
TRBD2	TRBV2	TRBJ2-1	.	CASSSTSGGNNEQFF	TGTGCCAGCAGTTCGACTAGCGGGGGAAACAATGAGCAGTTCTTC
TRBD1	TRBV12-3/TRBV12-4	TRBJ2-3	once	CAVTRGSTDTQYF	TGTGCGGTAACCAGGGGGAGCACAGATACGCAGTATTTT
.	TRBV4-2	TRBJ1-4	.	CASSQGQDSNEKLFF	TGTGCCAGCAGCCAAGGTCAGGACAGTAATGAAAAACTGTTTTTT
.	TRBV29-1	TRBJ1-2	.	CSVQREAGYTF	TGCAGCGTTCAACGAGAGGCTGGCTACACCTTC
TRBD1	TRBV7-2	TRBJ1-4	.	CASSLGTGAAKLFF	TGTGCCAGCAGCTTAGGAACAGGGGCGGCAAAACTGTTTTTT
TRBD1	TRBV7-6	TRBJ2-7	.	CASSPRRGVRQGLYEQYF	TGTGCCAGCAGCCCCCGCCGAGGTGTGCGACAGGGTCTTTACGAGCAGTACTTC
TRBD2	TRBV5-1	TRBJ2-3	.	CASSLDTSGDTDTQYF	TGCGCCAGCAGCTTGGACACTAGCGGGGACACAGATACGCAGTATTTT
TRBD2	TRBV3-1/TRBV3-2	TRBJ2-3	.	CASSPGGLAGGYTDTQYF	TGTGCCAGCAGCCCCGGGGGACTAGCGGGGGGGTACACAGATACGCAGTATTTT
.	TRBV4-2	TRBJ2-6	.	CASSQGLGGGAGANVLTF	TGTGCCAGCAGCCAAGGTCTCGGAGGGGGGGCTGGGGCCAACGTCCTGACTTTC
.	TRBV12-3/TRBV12-4	TRBJ2-6	.	CASTSRANVLTF	TGTGCCAGCACCTCCCGGGCCAACGTCCTGACTTTC
TRBD1	TRBV9	TRBJ2-5	.	CASSAQGVGETQYF	TGTGCCAGCAGCGCTCAGGGGGTGGGAGAGACCCAGTACTTC